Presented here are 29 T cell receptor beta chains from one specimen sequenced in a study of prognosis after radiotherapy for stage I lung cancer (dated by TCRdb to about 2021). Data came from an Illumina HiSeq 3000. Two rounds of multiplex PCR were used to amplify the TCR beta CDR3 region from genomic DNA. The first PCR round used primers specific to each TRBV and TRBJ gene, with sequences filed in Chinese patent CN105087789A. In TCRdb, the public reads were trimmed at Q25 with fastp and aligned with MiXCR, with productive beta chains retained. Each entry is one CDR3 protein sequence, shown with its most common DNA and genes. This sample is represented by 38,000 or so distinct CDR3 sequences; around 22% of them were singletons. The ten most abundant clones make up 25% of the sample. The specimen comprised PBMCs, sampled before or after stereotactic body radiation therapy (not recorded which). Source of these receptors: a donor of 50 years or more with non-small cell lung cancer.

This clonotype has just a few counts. CDR3 sequence: CASSPRQGSVNTEAFF. In DNA, the CDR3 is TGTGCCAGCTCACCCAGACAGGGCTCGGTGAACACTGAAGCTTTCTTT. The J gene is TRBJ1-1, the V gene TRBV18; TRBD1 aligns across 7 bases. Germline assignment: CDR1 KGHSH and CDR2 LQKENI. The V segment lost 3 bases and the J segment 0 bases; nucleotides outside the gene matches: 7. There are 16 residues in the CDR3.

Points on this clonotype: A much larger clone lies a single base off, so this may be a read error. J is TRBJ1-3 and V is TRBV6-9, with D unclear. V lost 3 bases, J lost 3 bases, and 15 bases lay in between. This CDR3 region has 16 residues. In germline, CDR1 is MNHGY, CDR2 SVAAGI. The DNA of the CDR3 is TGTGCCAGCAGTTACTCCGACATCTCCTTTGGAAACACCATATATTTT. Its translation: CASSYSDISFGNTIYF.

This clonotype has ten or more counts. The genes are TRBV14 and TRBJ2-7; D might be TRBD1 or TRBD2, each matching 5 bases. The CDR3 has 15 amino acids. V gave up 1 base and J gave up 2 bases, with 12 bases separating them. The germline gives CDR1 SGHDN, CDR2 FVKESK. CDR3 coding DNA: TGTGCCAGCAGCCAAGGCCTGGGACCAACCTACGAGCAGTACTTC. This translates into CASSQGLGPTYEQYF.

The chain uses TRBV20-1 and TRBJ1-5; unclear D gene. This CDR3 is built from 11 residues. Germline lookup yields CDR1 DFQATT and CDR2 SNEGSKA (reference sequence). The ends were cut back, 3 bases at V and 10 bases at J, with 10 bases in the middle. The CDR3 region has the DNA TGCAGTGCTAGGGGTGGGAGACCCCAGCATTTT. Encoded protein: CSARGGRPQHF.

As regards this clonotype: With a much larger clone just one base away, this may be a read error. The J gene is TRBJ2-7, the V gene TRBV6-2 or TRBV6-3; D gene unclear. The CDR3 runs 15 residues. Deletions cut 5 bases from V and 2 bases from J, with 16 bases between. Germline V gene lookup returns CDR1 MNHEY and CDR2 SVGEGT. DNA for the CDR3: TGTGCCAGCAGTGAAGTAGGAGATGGCGCCTACGAGCAGTACTTC. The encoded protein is CASSEVGDGAYEQYF.

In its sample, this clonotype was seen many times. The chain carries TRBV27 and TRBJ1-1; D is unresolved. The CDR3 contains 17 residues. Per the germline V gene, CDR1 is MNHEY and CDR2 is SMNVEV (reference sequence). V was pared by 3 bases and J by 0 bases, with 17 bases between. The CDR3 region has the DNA TGTGCCAGCAGTTTGGGTATTTTAGGGAGGTTGAACACTGAAGCTTTCTTT. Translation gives CASSLGILGRLNTEAFF.

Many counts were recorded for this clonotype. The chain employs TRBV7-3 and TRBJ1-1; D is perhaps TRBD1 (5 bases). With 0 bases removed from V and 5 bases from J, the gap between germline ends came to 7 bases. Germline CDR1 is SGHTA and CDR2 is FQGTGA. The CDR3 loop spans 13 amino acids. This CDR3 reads CASSLTRETEAFF. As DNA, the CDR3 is TGTGCCAGCAGCTTAACCAGGGAAACTGAAGCTTTCTTT.

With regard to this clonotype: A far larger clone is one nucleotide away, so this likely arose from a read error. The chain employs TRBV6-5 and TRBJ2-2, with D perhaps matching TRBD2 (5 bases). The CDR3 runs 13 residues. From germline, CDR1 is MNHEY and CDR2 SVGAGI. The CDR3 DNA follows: TGTGCCAGCAGTTCGCGGAGTACCGGGGAGCTGGTTTTT. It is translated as CASSSRSTGELVF.

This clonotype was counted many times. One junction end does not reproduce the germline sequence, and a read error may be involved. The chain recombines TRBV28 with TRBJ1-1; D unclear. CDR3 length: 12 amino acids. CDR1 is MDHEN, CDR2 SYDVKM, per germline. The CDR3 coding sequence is TGTGCCAGCAGTTTACAGCCTTCTGAGGCTTTCTTT. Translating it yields CASSLQPSEAFF. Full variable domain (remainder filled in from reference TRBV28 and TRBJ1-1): DVKVTQSSRYLVKRTGEKVFLECVQDMDHENMFWYRQDPGLGLRLIYFSYDVKMKEKGDIPEGYSVSREKKERFSLILESASTNQTSMYLCASSLQPSEAFFGQGTRLTVV.

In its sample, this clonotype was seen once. The DNA of the CDR3 is TGTGCCAGCAGCTCACAGGGAAGGGAGAACACTGAAGCTTTCTTT. Protein sequence: CASSSQGRENTEAFF. The chain links TRBV7-8 to TRBJ1-1, with D tentatively TRBD1 (6 bases). Trimming shortened V by 4 bases and J by 1 base, and 13 bases separated the two germline ends. The CDR3 is 15 amino acids. Germline loops: CDR1 SGHVS, CDR2 FQNEAQ.

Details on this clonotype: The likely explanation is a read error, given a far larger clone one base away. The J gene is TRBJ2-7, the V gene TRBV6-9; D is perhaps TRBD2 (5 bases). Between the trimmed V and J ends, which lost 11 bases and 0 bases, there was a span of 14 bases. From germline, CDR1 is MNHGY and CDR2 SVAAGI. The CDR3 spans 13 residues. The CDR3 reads CAGGFEYSYEQYF. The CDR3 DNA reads TGTGCCGGCGGGTTCGAGTACTCCTACGAGCAGTACTTC.

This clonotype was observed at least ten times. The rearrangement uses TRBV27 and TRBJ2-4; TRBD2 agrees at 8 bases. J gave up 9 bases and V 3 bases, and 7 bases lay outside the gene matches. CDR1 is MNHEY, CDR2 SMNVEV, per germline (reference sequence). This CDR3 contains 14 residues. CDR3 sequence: CASSFTRGVGIQYF. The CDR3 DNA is TGTGCCAGCAGTTTCACGCGGGGGGTTGGCATTCAGTACTTC.

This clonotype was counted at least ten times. CDR3 sequence: CASSLGQEVGNEQFF. The CDR3 region has the DNA TGCGCCAGCAGCTTGGGACAGGAGGTCGGTAATGAGCAGTTCTTC. The gene calls are TRBV5-1 and TRBJ2-1; tentatively, D is TRBD1 (6 bases). The germline V and J ends were trimmed by 0 bases and 7 bases, with 14 bases remaining between them. The CDR3 sequence is 15 residues long. The germline V gene has CDR1 SGHRS and CDR2 YFSETQ.

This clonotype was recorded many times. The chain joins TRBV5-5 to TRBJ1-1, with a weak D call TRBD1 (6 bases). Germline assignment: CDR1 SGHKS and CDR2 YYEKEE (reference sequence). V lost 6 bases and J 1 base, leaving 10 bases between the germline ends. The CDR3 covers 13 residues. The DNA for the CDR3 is TGTGCCAGCATCTCGGACAGGAACACTGAAGCTTTCTTT. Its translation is CASISDRNTEAFF.

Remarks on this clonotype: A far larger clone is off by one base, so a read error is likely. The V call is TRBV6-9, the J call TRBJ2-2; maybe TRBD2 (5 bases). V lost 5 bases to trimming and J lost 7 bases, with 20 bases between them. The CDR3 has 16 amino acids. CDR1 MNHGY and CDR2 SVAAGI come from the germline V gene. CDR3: CASSGSVRVLSGELFF. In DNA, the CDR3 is TGTGCCAGCAGTGGCAGTGTGAGGGTTTTGAGCGGGGAGCTGTTTTTT.

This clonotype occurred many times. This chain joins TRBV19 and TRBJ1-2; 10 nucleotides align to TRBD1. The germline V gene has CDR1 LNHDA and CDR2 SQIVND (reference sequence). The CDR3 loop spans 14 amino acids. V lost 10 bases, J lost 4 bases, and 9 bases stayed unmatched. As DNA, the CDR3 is TGTGCCACCAAACGAGGGACAGGGGTCTATGGCTACACCTTC. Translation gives CATKRGTGVYGYTF.

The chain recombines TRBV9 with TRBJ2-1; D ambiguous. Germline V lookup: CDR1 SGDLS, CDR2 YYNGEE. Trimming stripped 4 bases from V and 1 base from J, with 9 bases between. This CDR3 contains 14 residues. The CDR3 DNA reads TGTGCCAGCAGCATCAGGAGATCCTACAATGAGCAGTTCTTC. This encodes CASSIRRSYNEQFF.

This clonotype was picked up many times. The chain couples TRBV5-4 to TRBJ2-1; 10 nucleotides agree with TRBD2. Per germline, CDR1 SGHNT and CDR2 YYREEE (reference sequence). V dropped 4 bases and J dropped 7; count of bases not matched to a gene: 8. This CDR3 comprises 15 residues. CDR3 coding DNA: TGTGCCAGCAGCCGACTAGCGGGTACGGGAAATGAGCAGTTCTTC. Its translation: CASSRLAGTGNEQFF.

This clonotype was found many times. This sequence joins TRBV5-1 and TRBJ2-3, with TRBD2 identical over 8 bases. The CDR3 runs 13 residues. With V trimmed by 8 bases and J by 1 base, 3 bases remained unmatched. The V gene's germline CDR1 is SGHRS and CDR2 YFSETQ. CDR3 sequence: CASTTSGTDTQYF. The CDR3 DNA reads TGCGCCAGTACGACTAGCGGCACAGATACGCAGTATTTT.

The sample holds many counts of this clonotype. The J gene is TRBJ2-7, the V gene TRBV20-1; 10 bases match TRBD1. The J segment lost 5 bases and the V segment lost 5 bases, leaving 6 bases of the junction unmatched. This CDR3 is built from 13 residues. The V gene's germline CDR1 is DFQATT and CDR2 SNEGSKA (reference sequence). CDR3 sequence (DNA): TGCAGTGCTCCCGACAGGGGGCAGGACGAGCAGTACTTC. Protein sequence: CSAPDRGQDEQYF.

CDR3: CASSPPPGQIMNTEAFF. The CDR3, as DNA: TGTGCCAGCAGCCCCCCCCCCGGACAGATAATGAACACTGAAGCTTTCTTT. The chain combines TRBV3-1 with TRBJ1-1; TRBD1 is a possible D gene (6 bases). The CDR3 runs to 17 residues. Trimming pared 4 bases from V and 0 bases from J, leaving 18 bases between. CDR1 is LGHDT, CDR2 YNNKEL, per germline (reference sequence).

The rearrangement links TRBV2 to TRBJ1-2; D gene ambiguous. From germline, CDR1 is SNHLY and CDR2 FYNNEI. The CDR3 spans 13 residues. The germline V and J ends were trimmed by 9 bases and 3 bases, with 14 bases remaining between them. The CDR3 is CARIRTRDYGYTF. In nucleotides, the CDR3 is TGTGCCAGAATTAGGACGAGAGACTATGGCTACACCTTC.

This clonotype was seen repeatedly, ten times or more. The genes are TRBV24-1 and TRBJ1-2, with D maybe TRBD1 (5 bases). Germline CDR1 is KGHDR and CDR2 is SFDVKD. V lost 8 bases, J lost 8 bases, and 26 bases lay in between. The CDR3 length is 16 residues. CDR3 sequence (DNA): TGTGCCACCAAGGGGTCGCTGGGGTCAGTGACGATCGGCTACACCTTC. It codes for CATKGSLGSVTIGYTF.

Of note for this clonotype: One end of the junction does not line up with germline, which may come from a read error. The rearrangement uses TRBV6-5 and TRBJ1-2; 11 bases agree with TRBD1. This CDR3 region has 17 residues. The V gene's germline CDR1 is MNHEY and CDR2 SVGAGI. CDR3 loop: CASSYVGQGASSYRYTF. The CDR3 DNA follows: TGTGCCAGCAGTTACGTTGGACAGGGGGCGTCTAGCTATCGCTACACCTTC.

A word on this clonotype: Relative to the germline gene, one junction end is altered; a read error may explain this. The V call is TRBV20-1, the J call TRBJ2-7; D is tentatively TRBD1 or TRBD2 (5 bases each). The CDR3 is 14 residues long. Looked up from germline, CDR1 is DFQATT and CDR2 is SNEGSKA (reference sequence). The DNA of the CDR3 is TGCAGTGCTACAGCCCCCGGGACCCACTACGAGCAGTGCTTC. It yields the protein CSATAPGTHYEQCF.

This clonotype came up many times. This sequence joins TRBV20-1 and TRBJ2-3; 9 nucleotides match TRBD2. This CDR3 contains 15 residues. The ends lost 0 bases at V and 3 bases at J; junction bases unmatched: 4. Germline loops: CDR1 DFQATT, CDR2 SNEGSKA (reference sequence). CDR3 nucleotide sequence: TGCAGTGCTAGAGAGGCTAGCGGGATAACAGATACGCAGTATTTT. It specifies CSAREASGITDTQYF.

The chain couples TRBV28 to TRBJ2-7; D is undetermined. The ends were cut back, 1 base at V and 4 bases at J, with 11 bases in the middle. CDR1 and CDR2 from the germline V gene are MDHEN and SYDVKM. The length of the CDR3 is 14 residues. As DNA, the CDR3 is TGTGCCAGCAGTTTATTTCCCCGATCTTACGAGCAGTACTTC. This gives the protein CASSLFPRSYEQYF.

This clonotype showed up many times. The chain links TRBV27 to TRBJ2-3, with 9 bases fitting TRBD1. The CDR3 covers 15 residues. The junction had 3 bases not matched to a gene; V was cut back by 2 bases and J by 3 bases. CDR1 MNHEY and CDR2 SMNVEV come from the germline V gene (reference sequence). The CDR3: CASSLTGGLTDTQYF. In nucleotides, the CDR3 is TGTGCCAGCAGTTTAACAGGGGGCTTAACAGATACGCAGTATTTT.

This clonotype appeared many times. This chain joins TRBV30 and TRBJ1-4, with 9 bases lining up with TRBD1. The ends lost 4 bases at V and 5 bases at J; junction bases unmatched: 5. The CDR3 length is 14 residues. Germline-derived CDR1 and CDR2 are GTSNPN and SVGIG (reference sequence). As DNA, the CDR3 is TGTGCCTGGACCCGGGGGACAGGGAATGAAAAACTGTTTTTT. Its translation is CAWTRGTGNEKLFF.